This T cell receptor beta chain was captured in a study of cytomegalovirus exposure and HLA in healthy donors. For this clone: Its antigen is unidentified.

In the PCR, 60 Vbeta and 13 Jbeta primers were used. Sequencing was performed with immunoSEQ multiplex PCR; in TCRdb, only in-frame clones are kept and a portion is missing. The sample has about 160,000 clones, over 75% seen once. Findings of the study overall: Analysis was carried out at a later point, and it linked a missense DCLRE1C variant to TCR beta V- and J-gene trimming. A later look showed TCR association rates differing by HLA locus, highest for DRB1 and lowest for HLA-C.

V lost 4 bases, J lost 0 bases, and 10 bases stayed unmatched. CDR1 is LGHNA and CDR2 is YNFKEQ in the germline V gene. The CDR3 contains 18 residues. The material sequenced was PBMCs. The V call is TRBV4-2, the J call TRBJ1-3; 9 positions match TRBD1. The receptor was derived from a young woman in good health and CMV-seronegative. The CDR3 bases are TGTGCCAGCAGCCTTCGACCGACACAGGGGGCCTCTGGAAACACCATATATTTT. This encodes CASSLRPTQGASGNTIYF.